This paragraph reports one T cell receptor (beta chain). Germline V gene data show CDR1 as SNHLY and CDR2 as FYNNEI. Trimming cost V 4 bases and J 5 bases, with 8 bases left between them. The CDR3 runs 13 residues. The data were obtained in a study of blood T cell repertoires in COVID-19. Study-level background: Samples representing acute and convalescent COVID-19 were sourced from the United States, Italy and Spain. T cells, B-cell-depleted T cells, or PBMCs supplied cDNA or gDNA.

Original data processing: The authors estimated nucleated cell counts from reference gene primer amplification. Assay used: immunoSEQ multiplex PCR; TCRdb lists only in-frame clones, some missing. That table is the source of V, J and clone size, and D and trimming were worked out from the DNA. The repertoire includes a few hundred thousand clones, around nine tenths of them detected once, and under 15% sits in the top ten. This TCR derives from a woman aged 55-69 years with acute or convalescent COVID-19. The chain carries TRBV2 and TRBJ2-2; D uncertain. Sequenced: peripheral blood. The chain's CDR3 is CASSGPVTGELFF. The CDR3 DNA reads as TGTGCCAGCAGTGGCCCGGTGACCGGGGAGCTGTTTTTT.